A single sample is the source of the 10 T cell receptor beta chains below, sequenced in a study of cytomegalovirus exposure and HLA in healthy donors. Use of 60 Vbeta and 13 Jbeta primers characterized the PCR. Assay: immunoSEQ multiplex PCR; the TCRdb copy retains only in-frame clones and omits some. This table holds about 170,000 clones. The sequenced sample was PBMCs. The source is a woman younger than 35 in good health and CMV-seropositive.

The CDR3 region is CASSPRRRGPPETQYF. In DNA form, the CDR3 reads TGTGCCAGTAGTCCTCGACGGCGGGGACCTCCGGAGACCCAGTACTTC. The J gene is TRBJ2-5, the V gene TRBV19, with D perhaps matching TRBD2 (6 bases). This CDR3 contains 16 residues. CDR1 is LNHDA, CDR2 SQIVND, per germline (reference sequence). Deletions cut 5 bases from V and 5 bases from J, with 21 bases between.

The chain links TRBV19 to TRBJ1-6, with a possible D match to TRBD1 (5 bases). The V gene lost 3 bases and the J gene lost 11 bases, with 20 bases spanning the gap. The CDR3 covers 16 residues. Germline V gene sequence: CDR1 LNHDA, CDR2 SQIVND (reference sequence). CDR3 region: CASSIKNRFDQTPLHF. The DNA of the CDR3 is TGTGCCAGTAGTATTAAAAACAGGTTCGACCAGACACCCCTCCACTTT.

The chain carries TRBV19 and TRBJ2-1; 10 bases map to TRBD2. CDR3 length: 16 residues. From germline, CDR1 is LNHDA and CDR2 SQIVND (reference sequence). The junction had 11 bases not matched to a gene; V was cut back by 5 bases and J by 7 bases. CDR3 bases: TGTGCCAGTAGTCCCTGGACTAGCGGAGGGGGAAATGAGCAGTTCTTC. This sequence encodes CASSPWTSGGGNEQFF.

V and J are TRBV4-3 and TRBJ1-3, with TRBD1 matching over 9 bases. The V gene end was trimmed by 0 bases and the J gene end by 4 bases; junction bases not matched to a gene: 4. Germline V lookup: CDR1 LGHNA, CDR2 YSLEER. This CDR3 is built from 16 residues. CDR3 amino acids: CASSQDGTGSGNTIYF. As DNA, the CDR3 is TGCGCCAGCAGCCAAGATGGGACAGGGAGCGGAAACACCATATATTTT.

This chain joins TRBV7-9 and TRBJ1-5; D is ambiguous. The CDR3 runs to 15 residues. With 4 bases removed from V and 5 bases from J, the gap between germline ends came to 15 bases. Germline-derived CDR1 and CDR2 are SEHNR and FQNEAQ (reference sequence). The CDR3 sequence is CASSSGNPGDQPQHF. CDR3 sequence (DNA): TGTGCCAGCAGCTCCGGGAACCCCGGGGATCAGCCCCAGCATTTT. The full variable domain, with the rest looked up from reference TRBV7-9 and TRBJ1-5, is DTGVSQNPRHKITKRGQNVTFRCDPISEHNRLYWYRQTLGQGPEFLTYFQNEAQLEKSRLLSDRFSAERPKGSFSTLEIQRTEQGDSAMYLCASSSGNPGDQPQHFGDGTRLSIL.

This rearrangement joins TRBV9 to TRBJ2-3, with a weak D call TRBD2 (6 bases). This CDR3 is built from 16 residues. Between the trimmed V and J ends, which lost 2 bases and 5 bases, there was a span of 18 bases. Germline-derived CDR1 and CDR2 are SGDLS and YYNGEE. The chain's CDR3 is CASSVAGRAGGDTQYF. CDR3 in DNA: TGTGCCAGCAGCGTCGCGGGGCGGGCGGGTGGAGATACGCAGTATTTT.

The V call is TRBV2, the J call TRBJ1-2; D might be TRBD1 (6 bases). This CDR3 has 15 amino acids. The V and J ends lost 0 bases and 0 bases respectively, with 8 bases between them. Germline assignment: CDR1 SNHLY and CDR2 FYNNEI. The CDR3 region has the DNA TGTGCCAGCAGTGAAGCGGGACACCCTAACTATGGCTACACCTTC. Its protein product is CASSEAGHPNYGYTF.

V usage is TRBV10-2 and J usage is TRBJ2-3, with 11 bases fitting TRBD2. The CDR3 spans 18 residues. Looked up from germline, CDR1 is WSHSY and CDR2 is SAAADI. Losses at the gene ends were 3 bases for V and 4 bases for J; bases not matched to a gene: 12. The CDR3 is CASSDPTIAGGQPDTQYF. CDR3 DNA: TGCGCCAGCAGTGACCCGACCATAGCGGGGGGGCAGCCAGATACGCAGTATTTT.

The gene calls are TRBV4-2 and TRBJ1-4; a weak D match, TRBD1 (5 bases). Between the trimmed V and J ends, which lost 4 bases and 7 bases, there was a span of 22 bases. Germline V gene lookup returns CDR1 LGHNA and CDR2 YNFKEQ. The CDR3 sequence is 17 residues long. The CDR3: CASSPEGEERGSEKLFF. DNA for the CDR3: TGTGCCAGCAGCCCCGAAGGGGAGGAGAGGGGAAGTGAAAAACTGTTTTTT.

With regard to this clone: Additional DNA sequences in this sample encode the identical CDR3. V is TRBV2 and J is TRBJ2-3, with no clear D. The length of the CDR3 is 13 residues. CDR1 and CDR2 (germline): SNHLY, FYNNEI. Trimming took 3 bases from V and 0 from J, leaving 4 bases between them. CDR3 DNA: TGTGCCAGCAGTGATATTAGCACAGATACGCAGTATTTT. Translation gives CASSDISTDTQYF.